Sequencing of this TCR beta chain was carried out in a study of radiation and T cells in renal cell carcinoma. Per the germline V gene, CDR1 is MNHEY and CDR2 is SMNVEV (reference sequence). This CDR3 region has 18 residues. The V segment lost 11 bases and the J segment 4 bases; nucleotides outside the gene matches: 20. Stated time point: blood 2 weeks post-SBRT. Treatment indicated: 15 Gy SBRT to primary tumor, nephrectomy 4 weeks later. Clear cell pathology was present in this patient's renal cell carcinoma. In regard to this clone: What it binds is not known.

Data came from immunoSEQ multiplex PCR; TCRdb stores just in-frame clones and leaves some out. The table shows tens of thousands of clones, with roughly 78% occurring only once. Findings and caveats of the study: Pretreatment tumor biopsies were lacking, so baseline clonotypes are unknown. In blood, top tumor clones expanded by 2 weeks, shrinking by 4.

The TCR originated in a woman in her sixties or seventies with renal cell carcinoma. The sequences come from blood, collected from a patient whose treatment included radiotherapy and nephrectomy. The V gene is TRBV27, the J gene TRBJ2-3, with TRBD2 matching 11 bases. The CDR3 DNA sequence: TGTGCCCACAGGGGTAGCGGGAGGGGTTGCGTGCTTTCAGATACGCAGTATTTT. As protein: CAHRGSGRGCVLSDTQYF.